These 25 T cell receptor beta chains share one sample of origin, sequenced in a study of blood T cell repertoires in COVID-19. Only in-frame clones appear in the TCRdb table, and some are missing; sequencing was by immunoSEQ multiplex PCR. The sample has about 110,000 clones, over 80% seen once. Sequenced input: peripheral blood. These TCRs come from a woman in her 70s with acute or convalescent COVID-19.

This chain uses TRBV18 with TRBJ2-1; 11 nucleotides align to TRBD2. Trimming cost V 1 base and J 8 bases; bases outside gene matches: 13. Germline assignment: CDR1 KGHSH and CDR2 LQKENI. This CDR3 region has 18 residues. For the CDR3, the DNA is TGTGCCAGCTCACCACAGTCACTAGCGGGAGTTACGTCTTATGAGCAGTTCTTC. It yields the protein CASSPQSLAGVTSYEQFF. The full variable domain, its missing parts supplied by reference TRBV18 and TRBJ2-1, is NAGVMQNPRHLVRRRGQEARLRCSPMKGHSHVYWYRQLPEEGLKFMVYLQKENIIDESGMPKERFSAEFPKEGPSILRIQQVVRGDSAAYFCASSPQSLAGVTSYEQFFGPGTRLTVL.

This rearrangement joins TRBV3-1 (or the pseudogene TRBV3-2) to TRBJ2-7, with a tentative D call TRBD2 (5 bases). The germline V gene encodes CDR1 LGHDT and CDR2 YNNKEL (reference sequence). V was clipped by 0 bases and J by 4 bases, with 7 bases between them. CDR3 length: 13 amino acids. The CDR3 region has the DNA TGTGCCAGCAGCCAAGATACGGGGTACGAGCAGTACTTC. Its translation is CASSQDTGYEQYF.

V is TRBV27 and J is TRBJ1-5, with D uncertain. CDR1 and CDR2 (germline): MNHEY, SMNVEV (reference sequence). Deletions cut 5 bases from V and 6 bases from J, with 14 bases between. This CDR3 region has 14 residues. CDR3 amino acids: CASSERGFSQPQHF. CDR3 in DNA: TGTGCCAGCAGTGAACGGGGTTTCAGTCAGCCCCAGCATTTT.

This clone was seen once. This chain uses TRBV10-1 with TRBJ2-1, with D possibly matching TRBD2 (5 bases). The germline CDR1 and CDR2 sequences are WNHNN and SYGVQD (reference sequence). Trimming removed 6 bases at V and 3 bases at J, with 9 bases between. This CDR3 region has 13 residues. The CDR3 bases are TGCGCCAGCAGGTTGGACTTCTACAATGAGCAGTTCTTC. Protein: CASRLDFYNEQFF.

The genes are TRBV18 and TRBJ2-1; D is perhaps TRBD2 (6 bases). Germline values: CDR1 KGHSH, CDR2 LQKENI. The CDR3 has 13 amino acids. Trimming pared 0 bases from V and 7 bases from J, leaving 7 bases between. The CDR3 DNA reads TGTGCCAGCTCACCACCGGCGGGGAATGAGCAGTTCTTC. It is translated as CASSPPAGNEQFF.

The V gene is TRBV4-1, the J gene TRBJ2-2, with 13 bases fitting TRBD2. With V trimmed by 4 bases and J by 3 bases, 2 bases remained unmatched. The CDR3 loop spans 16 amino acids. CDR1 is MGHRA and CDR2 is YSYEKL in the germline V gene. CDR3 sequence: CASSRGLAGDTGELFF. The CDR3 coding sequence is TGCGCCAGCAGCCGAGGACTAGCGGGAGACACCGGGGAGCTGTTTTTT.

The chain's CDR3 is CASSLAGGASPNYGYTF. The DNA of the CDR3 is TGTGCCAGCAGCTTGGCAGGGGGCGCCTCCCCAAACTATGGCTACACCTTC. The gene calls are TRBV5-4 and TRBJ1-2; 8 bases line up with TRBD1. After removal of 0 bases from V and 2 bases from J, the junction contained 9 bases not matched to a gene. Germline V lookup: CDR1 SGHNT, CDR2 YYREEE (reference sequence). CDR3 length equals 17 residues. Full variable domain (remainder filled in from reference TRBV5-4 and TRBJ1-2): ETGVTQSPTHLIKTRGQQVTLRCSSQSGHNTVSWYQQALGQGPQFIFQYYREEENGRGNFPPRFSGLQFPNYSSELNVNALELDDSALYLCASSLAGGASPNYGYTFGSGTRLTVV.

The rearrangement joins TRBV7-9 to TRBJ2-3; 8 bases are a match to TRBD2. The CDR3 totals 15 residues. The junction had 5 bases not matched to a gene; V was cut back by 5 bases and J by 1 base. Germline assignment: CDR1 SEHNR and CDR2 FQNEAQ (reference sequence). CDR3 loop: CASSLTSGRTDTQYF. CDR3 bases: TGTGCCAGCAGCCTAACTAGCGGCCGCACAGATACGCAGTATTTT. Combining the CDR3 with reference TRBV7-9 and TRBJ2-3 gives the whole variable domain DTGVSQNPRHKITKRGQNVTFRCDPISEHNRLYWYRQTLGQGPEFLTYFQNEAQLEKSRLLSDRFSAERPKGSFSTLEIQRTEQGDSAMYLCASSLTSGRTDTQYFGPGTRLTVL.

The chain carries TRBV7-8 and TRBJ2-5; D might be TRBD2 (7 bases). The CDR3 has 15 amino acids. Deletions cut 0 bases from V and 5 bases from J, with 13 bases between. Germline-derived CDR1 and CDR2 are SGHVS and FQNEAQ. CDR3 nucleotide sequence: TGTGCCAGCAGCTTAGCGGGGGCGGGAGAGGAGACCCAGTACTTC. This translates into CASSLAGAGEETQYF.

V and J are TRBV18 and TRBJ2-6; 8 nucleotides line up with TRBD1. Germline V CDR1 and CDR2: KGHSH, LQKENI. Trimming cost V 7 bases and J 2 bases; bases outside gene matches: 1. The CDR3 extends over 14 amino acids. The CDR3 is CASLQGAGANVLTF. Here the CDR3 DNA reads TGTGCCAGCTTACAGGGGGCTGGGGCCAACGTCCTGACTTTC. The entire variable domain, with the rest obtained from reference TRBV18 and TRBJ2-6, is as follows: NAGVMQNPRHLVRRRGQEARLRCSPMKGHSHVYWYRQLPEEGLKFMVYLQKENIIDESGMPKERFSAEFPKEGPSILRIQQVVRGDSAAYFCASLQGAGANVLTFGAGSRLTVL.

V and J are TRBV3-1 (or the pseudogene TRBV3-2) and TRBJ2-2; D unclear. Trimming pared 1 base from V and 2 bases from J, leaving 8 bases between. The CDR3 totals 15 residues. Germline-derived CDR1 and CDR2 are LGHDT and YNNKEL (reference sequence). CDR3 bases: TGTGCCAGCAGCCAAGGGGCCGTTAACACCGGGGAGCTGTTTTTT. Residues: CASSQGAVNTGELFF.

The CDR3 DNA sequence: TGTGCCAGCAGCGCTGGACAGGGTTTAAATCAGCCCCAGCATTTT. This codes for CASSAGQGLNQPQHF. The chain has TRBV9 and TRBJ1-5; 8 bases map to TRBD1. J was trimmed by 4 bases and V by 3 bases; bases with no gene match: 6. The germline V gene encodes CDR1 SGDLS and CDR2 YYNGEE. The CDR3 extends over 15 amino acids.

The chain uses TRBV5-6 and TRBJ1-2; the match to TRBD1 covers 8 bases. The germline V gene has CDR1 SGHDT and CDR2 YYEEEE. This CDR3 is built from 12 residues. Losses at the gene ends were 3 bases for V and 8 bases for J; bases not matched to a gene: 3. In DNA, the CDR3 is TGTGCCAGCAGCTGGACAGGGACCGGCTACACCTTC. Translating gives CASSWTGTGYTF.

The rearrangement joins TRBV5-1 to TRBJ1-3; D ambiguous. Trimming stripped 0 bases from V and 1 base from J, with 11 bases between. Germline CDR1 is SGHRS and CDR2 is YFSETQ. This CDR3 has 16 amino acids. CDR3 nucleotides: TGCGCCAGCAGCTTGGAAGGGAGAGGGTCTGGAAACACCATATATTTT. It encodes CASSLEGRGSGNTIYF.

The rearrangement joins TRBV6-6 to TRBJ2-1, with D possibly matching TRBD2 (6 bases). CDR1 and CDR2 (germline): MNHNY, SVGAGI (reference sequence). This CDR3 is built from 17 residues. The V end was cut by 5 bases, the J end by 4 bases, with 21 bases between. The CDR3 region is CASSRDLPTYLYNEQFF. As DNA, the CDR3 is TGTGCCAGCAGTCGGGACTTACCGACCTATCTATACAATGAGCAGTTCTTC.

The rearrangement uses TRBV28 and TRBJ2-3, with D possibly being TRBD2 (6 bases). Trimming took 4 bases from V and 14 from J, leaving 16 bases between them. This CDR3 has 12 residues. Germline V gene lookup returns CDR1 MDHEN and CDR2 SYDVKM. CDR3 nucleotide sequence: TGTGCCAGCAGTTCTCCGGAGGGGATAGGGTATTTT. Protein sequence: CASSSPEGIGYF.

The chain's CDR3 is CASSIKPRQGHQPQHF. In nucleotides, the CDR3 is TGTGCCAGTAGTATAAAGCCCCGACAGGGGCATCAGCCCCAGCATTTT. The gene calls are TRBV19 and TRBJ1-5, with 8 nucleotides matching TRBD1. Per germline, CDR1 LNHDA and CDR2 SQIVND (reference sequence). This CDR3 is built from 16 residues. V was pared by 2 bases and J by 5 bases, with 8 bases of the junction left unmatched.

The chain employs TRBV5-1 and TRBJ2-2; tentatively, D is TRBD1 (6 bases). CDR3 size: 15 residues. Trimming left V 3 bases short and J 1 base short, with 10 bases between. Germline CDR1 reads SGHRS; CDR2 reads YFSETQ. The CDR3 here is CASSSGQLNTGELFF. DNA of the CDR3: TGCGCCAGCAGCTCTGGACAGTTGAACACCGGGGAGCTGTTTTTT.

In this sample, this clone turned up once. The rearrangement links TRBV10-3 to TRBJ2-7, with 7 bases matching TRBD2. J gave up 0 bases and V 8 bases, and 10 bases lay outside the gene matches. Germline V CDR1 and CDR2: ENHRY, SYGVKD. This CDR3 is built from 15 residues. The CDR3, as DNA: TGTGCCATCCCTCGAACGGGCGGGAGCTCCTACGAGCAGTACGTC. Protein product: CAIPRTGGSSYEQYV.

This clone was seen more than once but under ten times. The V call is TRBV6-6, the J call TRBJ1-5; perhaps TRBD1 as D (5 bases). Trimming removed 6 bases from V and 3 bases from J, with 18 bases in between. From germline, CDR1 is MNHNY and CDR2 SVGAGI (reference sequence). The CDR3 spans 16 residues. CDR3 sequence: CASSPGQGGDNQPQHF. CDR3 coding DNA: TGTGCCAGCAGCCCCGGGCAGGGTGGAGACAATCAGCCCCAGCATTTT.

This clone was found once. The V call is TRBV6-6, the J call TRBJ2-7, with D perhaps TRBD1 (5 bases). V shed 4 bases and J shed 5 bases, with 15 bases lying between them. The CDR3 covers 14 residues. Germline CDR1 and CDR2: MNHNY and SVGAGI (reference sequence). The CDR3 region has the DNA TGTGCCAGCAGTTTCGCCATCACAGGCAACGAGCAGTACGTC. Protein sequence: CASSFAITGNEQYV.

V and J are TRBV2 and TRBJ1-2, with D perhaps matching TRBD1 (6 bases). The CDR3 has 14 amino acids. Trimming shortened V by 1 base and J by 2 bases, and 8 bases separated the two germline ends. Germline lookup yields CDR1 SNHLY and CDR2 FYNNEI. The CDR3 spells CASSEGGLNYGYTF. CDR3 DNA: TGTGCCAGCAGTGAAGGGGGGCTCAACTATGGCTACACCTTC. The whole variable domain, remainder taken from reference TRBV2 and TRBJ1-2, is EPEVTQTPSHQVTQMGQEVILRCVPISNHLYFYWYRQILGQKVEFLVSFYNNEISEKSEIFDDQFSVERPDGSNFTLKIRSTKLEDSAMYFCASSEGGLNYGYTFGSGTRLTVV.

The gene calls are TRBV10-2 and TRBJ1-2, with TRBD1 matching over 8 bases. The V gene's germline CDR1 is WSHSY and CDR2 SAAADI. The CDR3 runs 19 residues. The J segment lost 4 bases and the V segment lost 3 bases, leaving 19 bases of the junction unmatched. The CDR3 spells CASSEVVPGQAYFRYGYTF. CDR3 DNA: TGCGCCAGCAGTGAAGTGGTGCCGGGACAGGCATATTTTCGCTATGGCTACACCTTC.

The V gene is TRBV19, the J gene TRBJ1-5; D remains unclear. Deletions cut 5 bases from V and 2 bases from J, with 13 bases between. This CDR3 contains 15 residues. The germline gives CDR1 LNHDA, CDR2 SQIVND (reference sequence). The CDR3 DNA is TGTGCCAGTAGTTCGTCGGGGTACGGCAATCAGCCCCAGCATTTT. Amino acid sequence: CASSSSGYGNQPQHF.

This rearrangement joins TRBV10-1 to TRBJ2-1; 7 bases fit TRBD1. Germline CDR1 reads WNHNN; CDR2 reads SYGVQD (reference sequence). The J segment lost 8 bases and the V segment lost 4 bases, leaving 8 bases of the junction unmatched. This CDR3 contains 14 residues. CDR3 residues: CASSAKLTGHEQFF. In DNA form, the CDR3 reads TGCGCCAGCAGTGCGAAACTGACAGGGCATGAGCAGTTCTTC.